What follows are 18 T cell receptor beta chains derived from one specimen sequenced in a study of blood T cell repertoires in COVID-19. TCRdb's table, derived via immunoSEQ multiplex PCR, lists solely in-frame clones and lacks some. The sample shows roughly 230,000 clones, roughly four fifths of them seen only once. Material for sequencing was peripheral blood. These receptors originate from a woman aged 45-59 years with acute or convalescent COVID-19.

Only one count was recorded for this clone. The chain carries TRBV5-4 and TRBJ2-7, with a weak D call TRBD1 (5 bases). CDR3 length equals 13 residues. Germline loops: CDR1 SGHNT, CDR2 YYREEE (reference sequence). The CDR3 protein is CAYQSDRGYEQYF. As DNA, the CDR3 is TGTGCTTACCAGAGCGACAGAGGCTACGAGCAGTACTTC. The whole variable domain, remainder taken from reference TRBV5-4 and TRBJ2-7, is ETGVTQSPTHLIKTRGQQVTLRCSSQSGHNTVSWYQQALGQGPQFIFQYYREEENGRGNFPPRFSGLQFPNYSSELNVNALELDDSALYLCAYQSDRGYEQYFGPGTRLTVT.

The gene calls are TRBV2 and TRBJ2-3, with TRBD1 as a possible D gene (5 bases). CDR3 length: 13 amino acids. Trimming took off 3 bases at V and 4 bases at J, with 8 bases between the two ends. CDR1 SNHLY and CDR2 FYNNEI come from the germline V gene. DNA of the CDR3: TGTGCCAGCAGTGACAGGGTACCAGATACGCAGTATTTT. Protein: CASSDRVPDTQYF.

V is TRBV3-1 (or the pseudogene TRBV3-2) and J is TRBJ1-6; tentatively, D is TRBD1 (6 bases). The CDR3 length is 14 residues. V lost 5 bases and J lost 7, with 12 bases in between. CDR1 and CDR2 from the germline V gene are LGHDT and YNNKEL (reference sequence). In nucleotides, the CDR3 is TGTGCCAGCAGCTACGGACAGAAAAATTCACCCCTCCACTTT. This sequence encodes CASSYGQKNSPLHF.

V usage is TRBV5-1 and J usage is TRBJ2-3; TRBD2 aligns across 7 bases. Germline lookup yields CDR1 SGHRS and CDR2 YFSETQ. CDR3 size: 16 residues. V lost 1 base, J lost 3 bases, and 8 bases stayed unmatched. CDR3 nucleotide sequence: TGCGCCAGCAGCTTGCCAGCGGGAAAAGGGACAGATACGCAGTATTTT. Translated, it gives CASSLPAGKGTDTQYF.

Only one count was recorded for this clone. DNA of the CDR3: TGTGCCAGCAGCCGACAGGGGTCGGGCCTGTTTTTT. It encodes CASSRQGSGLFF. This chain joins TRBV11-3 and TRBJ2-2; 8 bases are shared with TRBD1. The J segment lost 14 bases and the V segment lost 5 bases, leaving 7 bases of the junction unmatched. Germline V lookup: CDR1 SGHNT, CDR2 YENEEA. This CDR3 region has 12 residues.

CDR3 sequence (DNA): TGTGCCAGCACCACATCCAACAATGAGCAGTTCTTC. Protein product: CASTTSNNEQFF. The V and J genes are TRBV6-5 and TRBJ2-1; D is uncertain. The germline CDR1 and CDR2 sequences are MNHEY and SVGAGI. The CDR3 contains 12 residues. V shed 7 bases and J shed 5 bases, with 9 bases lying between them.

V usage is TRBV6-5 and J usage is TRBJ2-3, with 8 bases aligning to TRBD2. The CDR3 extends over 14 amino acids. V was pared by 6 bases and J by 0 bases, with 2 bases of the junction left unmatched. Germline CDR1 MNHEY, CDR2 SVGAGI. The CDR3 nucleotides read TGTGCCAGCAGGGTAGCGGGAAGCACAGATACGCAGTATTTT. It codes for CASRVAGSTDTQYF.

V is TRBV12-3 or TRBV12-4 and J is TRBJ2-2; tentatively, D is TRBD1 (6 bases). The CDR3 covers 13 residues. V gave up 8 bases and J gave up 6 bases, with 13 bases separating them. The CDR3 nucleotides read TGTGCCAGCGTCTTCCGGACAGCCGGGGAGCTGTTTTTT. This codes for CASVFRTAGELFF.

This clone has a handful of counts. The V call is TRBV19, the J call TRBJ1-5, with D possibly TRBD1 on 5 matching bases. V was clipped by 6 bases and J by 9 bases, with 18 bases between them. Germline V CDR1 and CDR2: LNHDA, SQIVND (reference sequence). CDR3 length: 14 amino acids. CDR3 sequence: CASRLTGPSGPQHF. The CDR3 DNA reads TGTGCCAGTAGGCTCACAGGACCCTCGGGGCCCCAGCATTTT.

The genes are TRBV3-1 (or the pseudogene TRBV3-2) and TRBJ2-2; D not resolved. Germline V lookup: CDR1 LGHDT, CDR2 YNNKEL (reference sequence). The V and J ends lost 1 base and 1 base respectively, with 7 bases between them. The CDR3 sequence is 15 residues long. CDR3 bases: TGTGCCAGCAGCCAAGCTGACTGGAACACCGGGGAGCTGTTTTTT. Amino acids: CASSQADWNTGELFF.

The gene calls are TRBV5-4 and TRBJ1-4, with 8 positions matching TRBD1. V shed 4 bases, J shed 8 bases, and the junction held 10 bases outside the gene matches. Germline loops: CDR1 SGHNT, CDR2 YYREEE (reference sequence). The CDR3 is made up of 15 amino acids. Here the CDR3 reads CASSTETGVREKLFF. CDR3 sequence (DNA): TGTGCCAGCAGCACCGAGACAGGGGTGAGAGAAAAACTGTTTTTT.

The chain has TRBV28 and TRBJ1-2; TRBD1 aligns across 12 bases. The CDR3 sequence is 14 residues long. Germline V gene lookup returns CDR1 MDHEN and CDR2 SYDVKM. V was pared by 10 bases and J by 7 bases, with 10 bases of the junction left unmatched. CDR3: CATLRGQGAGGYTF. The DNA of the CDR3 is TGTGCCACCCTTCGGGGACAGGGGGCGGGTGGCTACACCTTC.

This chain links TRBV4-1 with TRBJ2-3; the match to TRBD2 covers 10 bases. V gave up 2 bases and J gave up 2 bases; unmatched junction bases: 10. The CDR3 runs 18 residues. Germline CDR1 and CDR2: MGHRA and YSYEKL. The CDR3 is CASSQRRSSGGTTDTQYF. CDR3 bases: TGCGCCAGCAGCCAAAGACGGAGTAGCGGGGGGACCACAGATACGCAGTATTTT.

The V and J genes are TRBV19 and TRBJ1-5; D gene unclear. CDR1 LNHDA and CDR2 SQIVND come from the germline V gene (reference sequence). CDR3 length: 18 residues. V was shortened by 0 bases and J by 1 base, with 16 bases between the two germline ends. The CDR3 is CASSIDRWRSGSNQPQHF. For the CDR3, the DNA is TGTGCCAGTAGTATAGATCGGTGGAGGTCGGGAAGCAATCAGCCCCAGCATTTT.

The V gene is TRBV9, the J gene TRBJ2-3; unclear D gene. CDR3 length equals 13 residues. Per the germline V gene, CDR1 is SGDLS and CDR2 is YYNGEE. The V gene lost 0 bases and the J gene lost 3 bases, with 5 bases spanning the gap. CDR3 in DNA: TGTGCCAGCAGCGTAGTATCTACAGATACGCAGTATTTT. Protein sequence: CASSVVSTDTQYF. Using reference TRBV9 and TRBJ2-3 for the parts outside the CDR3, the full variable domain is DSGVTQTPKHLITATGQRVTLRCSPRSGDLSVYWYQQSLDQGLQFLIQYYNGEERAKGNILERFSAQQFPDLHSELNLSSLELGDSALYFCASSVVSTDTQYFGPGTRLTVL.

This chain joins TRBV19 and TRBJ1-2; 8 bases fit TRBD1. J was trimmed by 3 bases and V by 6 bases; bases with no gene match: 6. This CDR3 region has 14 residues. From germline, CDR1 is LNHDA and CDR2 SQIVND (reference sequence). CDR3 residues: CASRLDRVDYGYTF. In nucleotides, the CDR3 is TGTGCCAGTAGGCTGGACAGGGTGGACTATGGCTACACCTTC.

The J gene is TRBJ2-2, the V gene TRBV28; D might be TRBD2 (5 bases). Germline values: CDR1 MDHEN, CDR2 SYDVKM. The CDR3 consists of 13 residues. V lost 3 bases and J lost 6, with 8 bases in between. The CDR3 region has the DNA TGTGCCAGCAGTTTTTCGGGGTCCGGGGAGCTGTTTTTT. The encoded protein is CASSFSGSGELFF.

This sequence joins TRBV6-5 and TRBJ1-5, with D unclear. The ends were cut back, 6 bases at V and 9 bases at J, with 15 bases in the middle. This CDR3 comprises 13 residues. Germline CDR1 and CDR2: MNHEY and SVGAGI. The CDR3 bases are TGTGCCAGCAGACTCGAAACAACGGGGCCCCAGCATTTT. Its protein is CASRLETTGPQHF.